A selection of T cell receptor beta chains follows, all from one sample in a study of cytomegalovirus exposure and HLA in healthy donors. Here immunoSEQ multiplex PCR was the method, and the copy in TCRdb shows in-frame clones only, minus some. The data hold about 160,000 clones, with roughly 77% observed a single time. Sequencing used PBMCs. The receptors derive from a man aged 30-40 years in good health and CMV-seropositive. CDR3s include the opening cysteine and the closing phenylalanine or tryptophan. Each record gives: V gene, clone size, D gene, J gene, CDR3 protein, CDR3 DNA. D genes are given only for firm matches. The size field is filled for only some rows; it gives once, few, many or a size class.

TRBV30,NA,TRBD1,TRBJ2-3,CAWSVTDRGFTDTQYF,TGTGCCTGGAGTGTAACTGACAGGGGTTTCACAGATACGCAGTATTTT
TRBV28,NA,NA,TRBJ2-7,CASSPSGWGSNSYEQYF,TGTGCCAGCAGTCCAAGTGGGTGGGGCAGTAACTCCTACGAGCAGTACTTC
TRBV4-1,NA,NA,TRBJ2-3,CASSFRESTDTQYF,TGCGCCAGCAGCTTTCGGGAAAGCACAGATACGCAGTATTTT
TRBV5-1,once,TRBD2,TRBJ2-2,CASRYLLAGVGPNTGELFF,TGCGCCAGCAGATATTTACTAGCGGGGGTTGGACCTAACACCGGGGAGCTGTTTTTT
TRBV2,NA,TRBD1,TRBJ2-7,CASIGTGYSYEQYF,TGTGCCAGCATCGGGACAGGATACTCCTACGAGCAGTACTTC
TRBV4-1,NA,TRBD1,TRBJ1-2,CASSLRQGDYGYTF,TGCGCCAGCAGCCTCAGACAGGGGGACTATGGCTACACCTTC
TRBV28,NA,NA,TRBJ1-5,CASRLTESNQPQHF,TGTGCCAGCAGGCTGACAGAGAGCAATCAGCCCCAGCATTTT
TRBV4-3,NA,TRBD2,TRBJ2-3,CASSQDRTSEPDTQYF,TGCGCCAGCAGCCAAGATAGGACTAGCGAACCAGATACGCAGTATTTT
TRBV11-1,once,NA,TRBJ2-1,CASSPRGGNEQFF,TGTGCCAGCAGCCCCAGGGGCGGAAATGAGCAGTTCTTC
TRBV11-2,once,NA,TRBJ2-7,CASSLLNGQSYEQYF,TGTGCCAGCAGCTTACTAAACGGACAGTCTTACGAGCAGTACTTC
TRBV6-5,NA,TRBD1,TRBJ1-1,CATGQGPEAFF,TGTGCCACGGGACAGGGCCCTGAAGCTTTCTTT
TRBV29-1,NA,TRBD1,TRBJ2-7,CSVEVRDRSSYEQYF,TGCAGCGTTGAGGTGAGGGACAGGAGCTCCTACGAGCAGTACTTC
TRBV6-1,NA,NA,TRBJ1-6,CAVRQGVDSPLHF,TGTGCCGTAAGGCAAGGGGTCGACTCACCCCTCCACTTT
TRBV4-1,NA,NA,TRBJ2-1,CASSQDGDNEQFF,TGCGCCAGCAGCCAAGATGGAGACAATGAGCAGTTCTTC
TRBV6-5,NA,NA,TRBJ2-3,CASKQGGEDTQYF,TGTGCCAGCAAACAGGGGGGGGAAGATACGCAGTATTTT
TRBV28,NA,TRBD1,TRBJ1-2,CASSSGDRVDGYTF,TGTGCCAGCAGTTCCGGGGACAGGGTTGATGGCTACACCTTC
TRBV5-1,NA,TRBD1,TRBJ2-3,CASSPQPGQSTDTQYF,TGCGCCAGCAGCCCACAGCCGGGACAGAGCACAGATACGCAGTATTTT
TRBV7-2,NA,NA,TRBJ1-4,CASSRLGVQANEKLFF,TGTGCCAGCAGTCGATTAGGGGTCCAGGCTAATGAAAAACTGTTTTTT
TRBV19,NA,TRBD1,TRBJ2-7,CASSPLEGQGSYEQYF,TGTGCCAGTAGTCCACTAGAGGGACAGGGGTCCTACGAGCAGTACTTC
TRBV30,NA,TRBD2,TRBJ2-2,CAWSRRGGANTGELFF,TGTGCCTGGAGTCGACGCGGGGGAGCGAACACCGGGGAGCTGTTTTTT
TRBV5-4,NA,TRBD2,TRBJ2-2,CASSLASGNTGELFF,TGTGCCAGCAGCTTGGCTAGCGGAAACACCGGGGAGCTGTTTTTT
TRBV2,NA,TRBD1,TRBJ1-4,CASTGTGKEKLFF,TGTGCCAGCACTGGGACAGGGAAGGAAAAACTGTTTTTT
TRBV4-1,few,TRBD1,TRBJ1-4,CASSQTGVANEKLFF,TGCGCCAGCAGCCAAACAGGGGTCGCTAATGAAAAACTGTTTTTT
TRBV5-6,NA,NA,TRBJ1-1,CASSPGVGALVEAFF,TGTGCCAGCAGCCCCGGGGTGGGGGCGTTGGTTGAAGCTTTCTTT
TRBV5-1,NA,TRBD2,TRBJ2-1,CASSLAGTSGVNEQFF,TGCGCCAGCAGCTTAGCTGGGACTAGCGGGGTGAATGAGCAGTTCTTC
TRBV5-4,NA,TRBD2,TRBJ2-3,CASSALGGGYTDTQYF,TGTGCCAGCAGCGCCCTAGGCGGGGGGTACACAGATACGCAGTATTTT
TRBV28,NA,NA,TRBJ1-5,CASSLGAAAGAQHF,TGTGCCAGCAGTTTGGGGGCCGCCGCGGGGGCCCAGCATTTT
TRBV9,once,NA,TRBJ2-7,CASSVGSTGRYEQYF,TGTGCCAGCAGCGTAGGGTCGACAGGGAGGTACGAGCAGTACTTC
TRBV28,NA,NA,TRBJ2-7,CASSLQFREQYF,TGTGCCAGCAGTTTACAGTTCCGAGAGCAGTACTTC
TRBV2,few,TRBD1,TRBJ1-2,CASSPTRQGAGDYGYTF,TGTGCCAGCAGCCCCACCCGGCAGGGGGCGGGTGATTATGGCTACACCTTC
TRBV11-3,NA,TRBD1,TRBJ1-3,CASSGGQGKGNTIYF,TGTGCCAGCAGCGGGGGACAGGGGAAGGGAAACACCATATATTTT
TRBV27,NA,TRBD1,TRBJ2-7,CASSFSGTGIYEQYF,TGTGCCAGCAGTTTCTCCGGGACAGGGATTTACGAGCAGTACTTC